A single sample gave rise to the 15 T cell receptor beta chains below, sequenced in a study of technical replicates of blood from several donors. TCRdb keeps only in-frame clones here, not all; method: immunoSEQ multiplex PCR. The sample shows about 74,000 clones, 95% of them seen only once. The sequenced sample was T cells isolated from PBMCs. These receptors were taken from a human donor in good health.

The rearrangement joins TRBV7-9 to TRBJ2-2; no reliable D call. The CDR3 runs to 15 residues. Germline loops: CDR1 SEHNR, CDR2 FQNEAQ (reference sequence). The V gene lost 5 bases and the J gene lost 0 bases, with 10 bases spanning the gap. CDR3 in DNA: TGTGCCAGCAGCCCCACCAGGACGAACACCGGGGAGCTGTTTTTT. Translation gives CASSPTRTNTGELFF. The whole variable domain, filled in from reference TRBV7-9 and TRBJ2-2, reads DTGVSQNPRHKITKRGQNVTFRCDPISEHNRLYWYRQTLGQGPEFLTYFQNEAQLEKSRLLSDRFSAERPKGSFSTLEIQRTEQGDSAMYLCASSPTRTNTGELFFGEGSRLTVL.

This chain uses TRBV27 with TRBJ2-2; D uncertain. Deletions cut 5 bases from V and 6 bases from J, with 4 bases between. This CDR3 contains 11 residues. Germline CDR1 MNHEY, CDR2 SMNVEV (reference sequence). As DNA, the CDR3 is TGTGCCAGCAGTGAGGCCGGGGAGCTGTTTTTT. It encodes CASSEAGELFF.

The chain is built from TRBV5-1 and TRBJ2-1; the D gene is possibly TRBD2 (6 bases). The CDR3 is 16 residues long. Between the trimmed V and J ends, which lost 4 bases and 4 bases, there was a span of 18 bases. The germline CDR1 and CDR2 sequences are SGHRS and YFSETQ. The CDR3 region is CASSATGGTKYNEQFF. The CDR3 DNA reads TGCGCCAGCAGCGCCACTGGCGGGACCAAATACAATGAGCAGTTCTTC.

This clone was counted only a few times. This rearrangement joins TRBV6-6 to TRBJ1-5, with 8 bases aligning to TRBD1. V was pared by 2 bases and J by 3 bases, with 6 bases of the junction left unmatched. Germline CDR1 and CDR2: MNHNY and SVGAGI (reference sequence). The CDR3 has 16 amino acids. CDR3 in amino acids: CASSYPDRGNNQPQHF. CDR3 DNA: TGTGCCAGCAGTTACCCCGACAGGGGCAACAATCAGCCCCAGCATTTT.

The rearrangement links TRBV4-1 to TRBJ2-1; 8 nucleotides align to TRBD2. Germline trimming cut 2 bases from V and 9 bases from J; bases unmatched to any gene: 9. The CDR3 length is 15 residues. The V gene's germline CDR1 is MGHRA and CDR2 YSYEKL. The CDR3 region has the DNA TGCGCCAGCAGCCAAAATCCGGGACTAGTTCCTGAGCAGTTCTTC. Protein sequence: CASSQNPGLVPEQFF.

The chain's CDR3 is CASSEGVTGSAFNYGYTF. The CDR3 bases are TGTGCCAGCAGTGAAGGTGTAACAGGGTCGGCCTTTAACTATGGCTACACCTTC. The chain employs TRBV6-1 and TRBJ1-2; D may be TRBD1 (6 bases). Between the trimmed V and J ends, which lost 1 base and 1 base, there was a span of 19 bases. Looked up from germline, CDR1 is MNHNS and CDR2 is SASEGT. The CDR3 is 18 residues long.

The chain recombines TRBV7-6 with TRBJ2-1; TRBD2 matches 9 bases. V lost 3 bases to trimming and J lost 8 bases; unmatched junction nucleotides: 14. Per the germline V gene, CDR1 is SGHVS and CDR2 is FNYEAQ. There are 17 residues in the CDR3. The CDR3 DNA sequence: TGTGCCAGCAGCTTTCGTCGAATTAGCGGGAGCATGGATGAGCAGTTCTTC. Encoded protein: CASSFRRISGSMDEQFF.

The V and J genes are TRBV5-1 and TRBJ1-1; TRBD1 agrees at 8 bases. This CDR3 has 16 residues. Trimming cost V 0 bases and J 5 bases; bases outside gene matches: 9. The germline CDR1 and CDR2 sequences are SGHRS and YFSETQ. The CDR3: CASSLGSGQAGTEAFF. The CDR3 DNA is TGCGCCAGCAGCTTGGGGTCGGGACAGGCCGGGACTGAAGCTTTCTTT.

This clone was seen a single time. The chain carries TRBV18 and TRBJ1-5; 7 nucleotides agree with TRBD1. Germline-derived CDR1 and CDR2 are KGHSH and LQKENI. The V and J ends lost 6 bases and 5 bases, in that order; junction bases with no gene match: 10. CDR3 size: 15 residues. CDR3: CASSNTRDRDQPQHF. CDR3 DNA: TGTGCCAGCTCTAACACCCGGGACAGAGATCAGCCCCAGCATTTT.

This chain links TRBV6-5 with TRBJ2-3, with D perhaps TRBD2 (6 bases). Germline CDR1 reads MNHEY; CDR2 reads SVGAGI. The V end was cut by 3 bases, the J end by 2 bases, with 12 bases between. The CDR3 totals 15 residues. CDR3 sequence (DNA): TGTGCCAGCAGTTATACCGGGAGACACACAGATACGCAGTATTTT. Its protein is CASSYTGRHTDTQYF.

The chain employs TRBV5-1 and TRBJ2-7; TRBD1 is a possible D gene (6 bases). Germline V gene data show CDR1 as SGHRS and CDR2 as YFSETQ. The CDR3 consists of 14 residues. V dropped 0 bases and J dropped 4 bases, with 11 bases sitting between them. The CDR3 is CASSLGTGRYEQYF. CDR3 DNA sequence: TGCGCCAGCAGCTTGGGTACAGGGCGATACGAGCAGTACTTC.

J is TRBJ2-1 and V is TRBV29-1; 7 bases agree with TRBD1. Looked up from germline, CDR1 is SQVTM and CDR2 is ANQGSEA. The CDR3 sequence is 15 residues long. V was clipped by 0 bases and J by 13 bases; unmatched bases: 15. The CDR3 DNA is TGCAGCGTTGAAGAACTCGCAGGGGGAGAGGTATGCCAGTTCTTC. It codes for CSVEELAGGEVCQFF.

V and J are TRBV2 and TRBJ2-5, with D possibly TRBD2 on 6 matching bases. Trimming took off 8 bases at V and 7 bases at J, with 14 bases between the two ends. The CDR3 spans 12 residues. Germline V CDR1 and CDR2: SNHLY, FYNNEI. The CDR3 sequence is CASLGGAGTQYF. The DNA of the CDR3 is TGTGCCAGCCTTGGCGGGGCTGGGACCCAGTACTTC.

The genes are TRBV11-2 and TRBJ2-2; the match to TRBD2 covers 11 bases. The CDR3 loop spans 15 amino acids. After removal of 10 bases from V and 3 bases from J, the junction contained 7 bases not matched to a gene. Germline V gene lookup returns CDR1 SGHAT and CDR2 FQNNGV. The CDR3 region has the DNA TGTGCCACCGGGACGGGACTAGCGGACACCGGGGAGCTGTTTTTT. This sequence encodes CATGTGLADTGELFF.

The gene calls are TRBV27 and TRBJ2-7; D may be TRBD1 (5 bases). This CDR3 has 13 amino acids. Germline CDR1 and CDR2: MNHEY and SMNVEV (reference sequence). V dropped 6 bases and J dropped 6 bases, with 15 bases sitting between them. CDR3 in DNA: TGTGCCAGCAGAATATCGGACACCCTCGAGCAGTACTTC. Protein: CASRISDTLEQYF.